The 31 T cell receptor beta chains presented below share a single source sample, sequenced in a study of T cells in Graves' hyperthyroidism and ophthalmopathy. Researchers took RNA transcripts and amplified the TCR beta CDR3 regions from them. The TCR CDR3 was amplified in a first-round RT-PCR using the HTBI primer set. TCRdb used MiXCR to reprocess the multiplex PCR reads, holding one entry per CDR3 protein. This table has 400,000 to 600,000 distinct CDR3 sequences, more than 15% appearing once. The sequenced sample was blood. The receptors were gathered from a woman in her twenties or thirties with Graves' ophthalmopathy.

This clonotype was seen repeatedly, ten times or more. The chain combines TRBV28 with TRBJ2-7; D unresolved. CDR1 is MDHEN, CDR2 SYDVKM, per germline. Trimming removed 6 bases from V and 1 base from J, with 10 bases in between. The CDR3 length is 13 residues. The CDR3 sequence: CASRYRTSYEQYF. CDR3 nucleotides: TGTGCCAGCAGATACAGAACATCCTACGAGCAGTACTTC.

The chain has TRBV6-2 or TRBV6-3 and TRBJ2-2; 8 nucleotides agree with TRBD1. Germline lookup yields CDR1 MNHEY and CDR2 SVGEGT. With 3 bases clipped from V and 3 bases from J, the junction kept 9 bases outside the gene matches. The CDR3 runs 17 residues. CDR3 sequence (DNA): TGTGCCAGCAGTTATGGGCTAAGCAGGGGGCACACCGGGGAGCTGTTTTTT. Protein: CASSYGLSRGHTGELFF.

V is TRBV28 and J is TRBJ2-3, with 11 bases fitting TRBD2. The V segment lost 5 bases and the J segment 4 bases; nucleotides outside the gene matches: 8. CDR3 length equals 16 residues. CDR1 MDHEN and CDR2 SYDVKM come from the germline V gene. In nucleotides, the CDR3 is TGTGCCAGCAGTCCTATAGCGGGAGGGCCTGCAGATACGCAGTATTTT. Residues: CASSPIAGGPADTQYF.

This clonotype has at least ten counts. The V gene is TRBV28, the J gene TRBJ2-7; D unclear. There are 12 residues in the CDR3. The germline gives CDR1 MDHEN, CDR2 SYDVKM. Trimming took 6 bases from V and 1 from J, leaving 7 bases between them. The CDR3 DNA is TGTGCCAGCAGGCTCGGTTCCTACGAGCAGTACTTC. Amino acids: CASRLGSYEQYF.

This clonotype was seen a few times. V usage is TRBV7-9 and J usage is TRBJ2-7, with a weak D call TRBD2 (6 bases). Germline V CDR1 and CDR2: SEHNR, FQNEAQ (reference sequence). The CDR3 runs 16 residues. The germline V and J ends were trimmed by 3 bases and 2 bases, with 17 bases remaining between them. The CDR3 loop is CASSFAVGGGTYEQYF. The CDR3 DNA reads TGTGCCAGCAGCTTTGCGGTCGGGGGAGGAACCTACGAGCAGTACTTC. Together with reference TRBV7-9 and TRBJ2-7, the CDR3 gives the full variable domain: DTGVSQNPRHKITKRGQNVTFRCDPISEHNRLYWYRQTLGQGPEFLTYFQNEAQLEKSRLLSDRFSAERPKGSFSTLEIQRTEQGDSAMYLCASSFAVGGGTYEQYFGPGTRLTVT.

This clonotype occurred a few times. The chain uses TRBV29-1 and TRBJ1-1; no clear D. There are 12 residues in the CDR3. Germline V gene sequence: CDR1 SQVTM, CDR2 ANQGSEA. Trimming stripped 5 bases from V and 2 bases from J, with 9 bases between. Written as DNA, the CDR3 is TGCAGCGTTCACGGGAGAAACACTGAAGCTTTCTTT. Translating gives CSVHGRNTEAFF. Supplemented by reference TRBV29-1 and TRBJ1-1, the full variable domain reads SAVISQKPSRDICQRGTSLTIQCQVDSQVTMMFWYRQQPGQSLTLIATANQGSEATYESGFVIDKFPISRPNLTFSTLTVSNMSPEDSSIYLCSVHGRNTEAFFGQGTRLTVV.

This clonotype was detected many times. The chain carries TRBV2 and TRBJ2-1; 10 bases are a match to TRBD2. V shed 8 bases, J shed 6 bases, and the junction held 7 bases outside the gene matches. Germline CDR1 is SNHLY and CDR2 is FYNNEI. The CDR3 totals 14 residues. This CDR3 reads CASLGLADSNEQFF. CDR3 nucleotide sequence: TGTGCCAGCCTCGGACTAGCGGATTCCAATGAGCAGTTCTTC.

Only a few counts were recorded for this clonotype. This sequence joins TRBV19 and TRBJ2-2, with D unclear. The V gene's germline CDR1 is LNHDA and CDR2 SQIVND (reference sequence). The V end was cut by 9 bases, the J end by 4 bases, with 15 bases between. The CDR3 extends over 14 amino acids. The CDR3 coding sequence is TGTGCCAGCCATATGTGGAGTAGCACCGGGGAGCTGTTTTTT. It codes for CASHMWSSTGELFF. The full variable domain, its missing parts supplied by reference TRBV19 and TRBJ2-2, is DGGITQSPKYLFRKEGQNVTLSCEQNLNHDAMYWYRQDPGQGLRLIYYSQIVNDFQKGDIAEGYSVSREKKESFPLTVTSAQKNPTAFYLCASHMWSSTGELFFGEGSRLTVL.

In this sample, this clonotype turned up many times. V is TRBV5-1 and J is TRBJ1-1; D is possibly TRBD1 (5 bases). Germline-derived CDR1 and CDR2 are SGHRS and YFSETQ. This CDR3 has 15 amino acids. Trimming removed 3 bases at V and 5 bases at J, with 17 bases between. This CDR3 reads CASSSSGGDGTEAFF. DNA for the CDR3: TGCGCCAGCAGCTCGTCCGGGGGGGACGGGACTGAAGCTTTCTTT. Drawing the rest from reference TRBV5-1 and TRBJ1-1, the complete variable domain is KAGVTQTPRYLIKTRGQQVTLSCSPISGHRSVSWYQQTPGQGLQFLFEYFSETQRNKGNFPGRFSGRQFSNSRSEMNVSTLELGDSALYLCASSSSGGDGTEAFFGQGTRLTVV.

The chain has TRBV20-1 and TRBJ2-1, with D unclear. Germline-derived CDR1 and CDR2 are DFQATT and SNEGSKA (reference sequence). V was pared by 0 bases and J by 3 bases, with 12 bases between. The CDR3 is made up of 15 amino acids. The CDR3 DNA reads TGCAGTGCTAGAGACCCCCTGGTAAGCTACAATGAGCAGTTCTTC. Its protein is CSARDPLVSYNEQFF.

The V gene is TRBV28, the J gene TRBJ1-4, with 7 bases fitting TRBD1. Losses at the gene ends were 6 bases for V and 5 bases for J; bases not matched to a gene: 9. This CDR3 has 15 residues. Germline lookup yields CDR1 MDHEN and CDR2 SYDVKM. This CDR3 is CASSQAGQPNEKLFF. As DNA, the CDR3 is TGTGCCAGCAGCCAAGCGGGACAGCCAAATGAAAAACTGTTTTTT.

V is TRBV4-2 and J is TRBJ2-1; D not certain. Germline CDR1 is LGHNA and CDR2 is YNFKEQ. The V gene lost 0 bases and the J gene lost 7 bases, with 10 bases spanning the gap. The CDR3 covers 14 residues. CDR3 DNA: TGTGCCAGCAGCCAAGAACCGACCTTTAATGAGCAGTTCTTC. Protein: CASSQEPTFNEQFF.

The chain has TRBV6-5 and TRBJ2-3; a weak D match, TRBD2 (6 bases). Germline V CDR1 and CDR2: MNHEY, SVGAGI. The V gene lost 2 bases and the J gene lost 3 bases, with 12 bases spanning the gap. The CDR3 is 15 amino acids. The CDR3 DNA sequence: TGTGCCAGCAGTTACGGGGGGTTTGGGACAGATACGCAGTATTTT. Residues: CASSYGGFGTDTQYF.

This clonotype came up a few times. A read error may be the cause here, since a much bigger clone is one base away. The rearrangement joins TRBV20-1 to TRBJ2-7; the match to TRBD1 covers 9 bases. The CDR3 spans 12 residues. Trimming at V came to 7 bases and at J to 5 bases, leaving 6 bases not matched to a gene. Germline CDR1 DFQATT, CDR2 SNEGSKA (reference sequence). The CDR3 bases are TGCAGTGTAAGGACAGGGGTCCACGAGCAGTACTTC. Amino acid sequence: CSVRTGVHEQYF.

This clonotype was seen a few times. This chain uses TRBV7-2 with TRBJ2-7; 9 bases are shared with TRBD2. Germline loops: CDR1 SGHTA, CDR2 FQGNSA. V shed 7 bases and J 4 bases; nucleotides not matched to a gene: 11. The CDR3 consists of 15 residues. CDR3 bases: TGTGCCAGCACCTTTGAAGGGACTAGCTGGTACGAGCAGTACTTC. Protein product: CASTFEGTSWYEQYF.

In its sample, this clonotype was seen a few times. This rearrangement joins TRBV5-1 to TRBJ2-2; D gene unclear. V lost 0 bases, J lost 8 bases, and 8 bases lay in between. CDR1 and CDR2 from the germline V gene are SGHRS and YFSETQ. CDR3 length: 13 residues. DNA for the CDR3: TGCGCCAGCAGCTTGGGAGGACGTGGGGAGCTGTTTTTT. This translates into CASSLGGRGELFF. Full variable domain (outside the CDR3, taken from reference TRBV5-1 and TRBJ2-2): KAGVTQTPRYLIKTRGQQVTLSCSPISGHRSVSWYQQTPGQGLQFLFEYFSETQRNKGNFPGRFSGRQFSNSRSEMNVSTLELGDSALYLCASSLGGRGELFFGEGSRLTVL.

This clonotype was counted a few times. The V call is TRBV10-2, the J call TRBJ2-3; no firm D call. The CDR3 spans 15 residues. Germline V gives CDR1 WSHSY, CDR2 SAAADI. V was cut by 1 base and J by 0 bases, with 8 bases left in between. The CDR3 sequence is CASSEYRDSTDTQYF. CDR3 DNA: TGCGCCAGCAGTGAGTACAGAGATAGCACAGATACGCAGTATTTT.

This clonotype appeared a few times. V and J are TRBV12-3 or TRBV12-4 and TRBJ2-4; 8 bases are a match to TRBD1. Unmatched junction bases numbered 20, after V lost 4 bases and J lost 0 bases. This CDR3 comprises 21 residues. CDR3 DNA: TGTGCCAGCAGTTCGTATCTATCGACAGGGGCCGTCGACCTAGCCAAAAACATTCAGTACTTC. Encoded protein: CASSSYLSTGAVDLAKNIQYF.

Many counts were recorded for this clonotype. This chain joins TRBV3-1 and TRBJ2-3; no definite D call. The germline V gene encodes CDR1 LGHDT and CDR2 YNNKEL (reference sequence). Trimming took off 1 base at V and 6 bases at J, with 11 bases between the two ends. This CDR3 is built from 14 residues. This CDR3 is CASSQVLPGDTQYF. In DNA form, the CDR3 reads TGTGCCAGCAGCCAAGTCCTCCCTGGGGATACGCAGTATTTT.

This clonotype was observed many times. The rearrangement links TRBV18 to TRBJ2-5; D is possibly TRBD2 (6 bases). V lost 3 bases and J 2 bases, leaving 13 bases between the germline ends. This CDR3 comprises 15 residues. Germline V gene data show CDR1 as KGHSH and CDR2 as LQKENI. CDR3 loop: CASSPPPGRQETQYF. The CDR3 DNA reads as TGTGCCAGCTCACCTCCTCCAGGGAGGCAAGAGACCCAGTACTTC. The full variable domain, completed using reference TRBV18 and TRBJ2-5, is NAGVMQNPRHLVRRRGQEARLRCSPMKGHSHVYWYRQLPEEGLKFMVYLQKENIIDESGMPKERFSAEFPKEGPSILRIQQVVRGDSAAYFCASSPPPGRQETQYFGPGTRLLVL.

The V and J genes are TRBV7-2 and TRBJ1-1; 11 nucleotides agree with TRBD1. V lost 2 bases, J lost 1 base, and 3 bases stayed unmatched. The CDR3 consists of 16 residues. Germline V CDR1 and CDR2: SGHTA, FQGNSA. Here the CDR3 reads CASSLTGQGANTEAFF. The CDR3 bases are TGTGCCAGCAGCTTAACCGGACAGGGGGCGAACACTGAAGCTTTCTTT. Supplemented by reference TRBV7-2 and TRBJ1-1, the full variable domain reads GAGVSQSPSNKVTEKGKDVELRCDPISGHTALYWYRQSLGQGLEFLIYFQGNSAPDKSGLPSDRFSAERTGGSVSTLTIQRTQQEDSAVYLCASSLTGQGANTEAFFGQGTRLTVV.

There are a few counts of this clonotype. This rearrangement joins TRBV28 to TRBJ2-3; D remains unclear. This CDR3 spans 17 amino acids. The V gene lost 5 bases and the J gene lost 1 base, with 19 bases spanning the gap. The germline V gene encodes CDR1 MDHEN and CDR2 SYDVKM. The CDR3 bases are TGTGCCAGCAGTCCTATACGGGTCTTACGGGGCACAGATACGCAGTATTTT. This codes for CASSPIRVLRGTDTQYF. Combining the CDR3 with reference TRBV28 and TRBJ2-3 gives the whole variable domain DVKVTQSSRYLVKRTGEKVFLECVQDMDHENMFWYRQDPGLGLRLIYFSYDVKMKEKGDIPEGYSVSREKKERFSLILESASTNQTSMYLCASSPIRVLRGTDTQYFGPGTRLTVL.

At least ten counts were recorded for this clonotype. J is TRBJ2-7 and V is TRBV27; a possible D gene is TRBD1 (6 bases). The CDR3 contains 14 residues. Trimming took off 2 bases at V and 2 bases at J, with 10 bases between the two ends. Germline V gives CDR1 MNHEY, CDR2 SMNVEV (reference sequence). CDR3 residues: CASSLQGIPYEQYF. The CDR3 bases are TGTGCCAGCAGTTTACAGGGGATTCCCTACGAGCAGTACTTC.

At least ten counts were recorded for this clonotype. J is TRBJ1-2 and V is TRBV6-1; TRBD1 matches at 8 bases. Germline assignment: CDR1 MNHNS and CDR2 SASEGT. J lost 5 bases, V lost 2 bases, and 10 bases had no gene match. The CDR3 runs 16 residues. As DNA, the CDR3 is TGTGCCAGCAGTGAAAGGATGGGACAGGTCCATTATGGCTACACCTTC. Translated, it gives CASSERMGQVHYGYTF.

This clonotype has ten or more counts. CDR3 in amino acids: CATVDRGVVETQYF. Here the CDR3 DNA reads TGTGCCACCGTCGACAGGGGCGTAGTAGAGACCCAGTACTTC. This rearrangement joins TRBV28 to TRBJ2-5; 8 bases align to TRBD1. Germline values: CDR1 MDHEN, CDR2 SYDVKM. Unmatched junction bases numbered 11, after V lost 10 bases and J lost 4 bases. This CDR3 contains 14 residues.

The genes are TRBV7-3 and TRBJ2-2; the D is unclear. V was shortened by 6 bases and J by 4 bases, with 6 bases between the two germline ends. This CDR3 comprises 12 residues. Per the germline V gene, CDR1 is SGHTA and CDR2 is FQGTGA. The CDR3 spells CASRHLTGELFF. As DNA, the CDR3 is TGTGCCAGCAGACACCTCACCGGGGAGCTGTTTTTT.

This clonotype was observed a handful of times. The CDR3 protein is CASSGSASARETQYF. DNA for the CDR3: TGTGCCAGCAGTGGGAGCGCCTCAGCCCGAGAGACCCAGTACTTC. The V call is TRBV6-1, the J call TRBJ2-5; no clear D gene. Germline assignment: CDR1 MNHNS and CDR2 SASEGT. Trimming pared 4 bases from V and 4 bases from J, leaving 16 bases between. The CDR3 sequence is 15 residues long.

Notes on this clonotype: The junction and the germline gene differ at one end; a read error may be behind it. This chain links TRBV7-3 with TRBJ2-2; tentative D call: TRBD2 (5 bases). Germline-derived CDR1 and CDR2 are SGHTA and FQGTGA. This CDR3 has 16 amino acids. The CDR3: CASSQDFTSSTGELFF. For the CDR3, the DNA is TGCGCCAGCAGCCAAGACTTCACTAGTAGCACCGGGGAGCTGTTTTTT.

The genes are TRBV7-2 and TRBJ2-1; D gene uncertain. Between the trimmed V and J ends, which lost 10 bases and 8 bases, there was a span of 12 bases. The CDR3 runs 11 residues. Germline CDR1 and CDR2: SGHTA and FQGNSA. For the CDR3, the DNA is TGTGCCATTTATTCTGGGGATGAGCAGTTCTTC. Its translation is CAIYSGDEQFF.

This clonotype appeared many times. The chain is built from TRBV3-1 and TRBJ1-4; D not certain. The V end lost 0 bases, the J end lost 7 bases, and 15 bases lay between the germline ends. CDR1 is LGHDT, CDR2 YNNKEL, per germline (reference sequence). The CDR3 extends over 16 amino acids. The CDR3 nucleotides read TGTGCCAGCAGCCAAGATCAGGTCCTACACGGTGAAAAACTGTTTTTT. This gives the protein CASSQDQVLHGEKLFF.

This clonotype was detected many times. The chain couples TRBV4-2 to TRBJ2-3; D uncertain. The CDR3 contains 13 residues. Trimming removed 0 bases from V and 3 bases from J, with 4 bases in between. Germline assignment: CDR1 LGHNA and CDR2 YNFKEQ. This CDR3 reads CASSQEGTDTQYF. For the CDR3, the DNA is TGTGCCAGCAGCCAAGAGGGTACAGATACGCAGTATTTT.